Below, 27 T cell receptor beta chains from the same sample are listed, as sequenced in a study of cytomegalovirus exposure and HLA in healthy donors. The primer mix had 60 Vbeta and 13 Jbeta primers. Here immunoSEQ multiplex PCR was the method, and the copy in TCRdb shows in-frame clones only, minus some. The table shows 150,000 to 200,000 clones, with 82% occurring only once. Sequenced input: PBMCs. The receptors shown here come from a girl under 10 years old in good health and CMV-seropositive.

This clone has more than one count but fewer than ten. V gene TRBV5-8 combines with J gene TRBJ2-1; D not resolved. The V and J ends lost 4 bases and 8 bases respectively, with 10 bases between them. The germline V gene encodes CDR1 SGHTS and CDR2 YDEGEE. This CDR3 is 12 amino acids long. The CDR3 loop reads CASSPRVDEQFF. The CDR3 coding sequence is TGTGCCAGCAGCCCCCGGGTCGATGAGCAGTTCTTC.

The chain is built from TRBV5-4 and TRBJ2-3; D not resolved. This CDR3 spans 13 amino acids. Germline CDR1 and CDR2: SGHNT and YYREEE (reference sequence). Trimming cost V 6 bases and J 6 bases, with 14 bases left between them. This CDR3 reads CASTLDMGDTQYF. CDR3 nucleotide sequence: TGTGCCAGCACCCTGGATATGGGCGATACGCAGTATTTT.

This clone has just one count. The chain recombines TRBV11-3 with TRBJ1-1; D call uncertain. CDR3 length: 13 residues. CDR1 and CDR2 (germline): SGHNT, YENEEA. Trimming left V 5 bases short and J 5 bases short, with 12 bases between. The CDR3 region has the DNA TGTGCCAGCAGCCTGACCCCGGAGACTGAAGCTTTCTTT. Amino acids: CASSLTPETEAFF. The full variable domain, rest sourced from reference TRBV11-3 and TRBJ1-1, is EAGVVQSPRYKIIEKKQPVAFWCNPISGHNTLYWYLQNLGQGPELLIRYENEEAVDDSQLPKDRFSAERLKGVDSTLKIQPAELGDSAVYLCASSLTPETEAFFGQGTRLTVV.

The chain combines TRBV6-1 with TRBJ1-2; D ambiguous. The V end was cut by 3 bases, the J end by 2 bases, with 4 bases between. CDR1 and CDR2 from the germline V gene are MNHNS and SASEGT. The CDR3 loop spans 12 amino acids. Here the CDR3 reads CASSDSNYGYTF. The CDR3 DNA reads TGTGCCAGCAGTGACTCCAACTATGGCTACACCTTC.

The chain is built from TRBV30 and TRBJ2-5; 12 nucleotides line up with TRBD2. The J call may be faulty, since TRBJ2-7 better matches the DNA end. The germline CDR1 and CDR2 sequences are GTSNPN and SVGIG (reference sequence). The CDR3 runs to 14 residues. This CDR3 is CACGLAGLFDEQYF. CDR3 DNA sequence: TGTGCCTGCGGACTAGCGGGACTTTTCGACGAGCAGTACTTC.

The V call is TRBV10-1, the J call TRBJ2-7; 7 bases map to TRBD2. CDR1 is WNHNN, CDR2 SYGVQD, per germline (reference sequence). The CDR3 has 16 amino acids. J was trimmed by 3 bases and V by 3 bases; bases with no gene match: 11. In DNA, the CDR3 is TGCGCCAGCAGTGATTTCGGCGGGAGCGAATTCTACGAGCAGTACTTC. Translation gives CASSDFGGSEFYEQYF.

The CDR3 region is CASSFRYQGREAFF. CDR3 nucleotide sequence: TGTGCCAGCAGTTTTAGGTACCAGGGGCGAGAAGCTTTCTTT. The rearrangement uses TRBV27 and TRBJ1-1; tentatively, D is TRBD1 (6 bases). The V and J ends lost 3 bases and 8 bases respectively, with 16 bases between them. Per the germline V gene, CDR1 is MNHEY and CDR2 is SMNVEV (reference sequence). The CDR3 length is 14 residues.

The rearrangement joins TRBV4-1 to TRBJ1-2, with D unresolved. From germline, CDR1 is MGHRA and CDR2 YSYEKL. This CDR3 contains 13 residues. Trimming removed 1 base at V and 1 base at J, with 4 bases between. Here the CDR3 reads CASSQAVNYGYTF. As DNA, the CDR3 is TGCGCCAGCAGCCAAGCGGTTAACTATGGCTACACCTTC.

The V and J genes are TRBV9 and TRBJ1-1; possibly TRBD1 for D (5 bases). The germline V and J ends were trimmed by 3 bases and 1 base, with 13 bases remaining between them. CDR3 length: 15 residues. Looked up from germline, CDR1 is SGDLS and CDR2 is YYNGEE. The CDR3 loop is CASSAATDKNTEAFF. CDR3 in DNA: TGTGCCAGCAGCGCCGCGACAGATAAGAACACTGAAGCTTTCTTT.

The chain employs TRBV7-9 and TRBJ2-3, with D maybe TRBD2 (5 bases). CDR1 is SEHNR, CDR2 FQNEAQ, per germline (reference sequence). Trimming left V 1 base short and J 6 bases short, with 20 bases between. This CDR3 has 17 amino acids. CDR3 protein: CASSLEKYEGMRDTQYF. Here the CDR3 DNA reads TGTGCCAGCAGCTTAGAAAAATACGAGGGAATGAGGGATACGCAGTATTTT. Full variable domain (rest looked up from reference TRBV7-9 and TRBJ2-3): DTGVSQNPRHKITKRGQNVTFRCDPISEHNRLYWYRQTLGQGPEFLTYFQNEAQLEKSRLLSDRFSAERPKGSFSTLEIQRTEQGDSAMYLCASSLEKYEGMRDTQYFGPGTRLTVL.

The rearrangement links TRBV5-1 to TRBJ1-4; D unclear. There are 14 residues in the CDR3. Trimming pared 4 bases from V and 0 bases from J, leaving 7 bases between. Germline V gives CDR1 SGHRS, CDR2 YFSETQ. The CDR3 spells CASSPRATNEKLFF. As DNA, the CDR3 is TGCGCCAGCAGCCCGAGGGCAACTAATGAAAAACTGTTTTTT.

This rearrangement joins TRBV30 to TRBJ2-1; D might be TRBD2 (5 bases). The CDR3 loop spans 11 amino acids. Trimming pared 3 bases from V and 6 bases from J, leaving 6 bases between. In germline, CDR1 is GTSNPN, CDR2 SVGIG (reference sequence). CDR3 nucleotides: TGTGCCTGGAGAGGAGGCAATGAGCAGTTCTTC. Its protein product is CAWRGGNEQFF.

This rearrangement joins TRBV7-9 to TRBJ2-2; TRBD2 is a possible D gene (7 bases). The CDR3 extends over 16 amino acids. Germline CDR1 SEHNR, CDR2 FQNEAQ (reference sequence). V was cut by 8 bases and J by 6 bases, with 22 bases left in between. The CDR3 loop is CASAPRWQGRAGELFF. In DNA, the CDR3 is TGTGCCAGCGCCCCGAGGTGGCAGGGGAGGGCCGGGGAGCTGTTTTTT.

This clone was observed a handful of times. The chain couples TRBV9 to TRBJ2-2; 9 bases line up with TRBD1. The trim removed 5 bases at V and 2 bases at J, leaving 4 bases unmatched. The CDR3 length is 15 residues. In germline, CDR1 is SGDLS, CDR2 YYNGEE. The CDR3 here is CASRPGQGNTGELFF. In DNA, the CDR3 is TGTGCCAGCAGACCGGGACAGGGTAACACCGGGGAGCTGTTTTTT.

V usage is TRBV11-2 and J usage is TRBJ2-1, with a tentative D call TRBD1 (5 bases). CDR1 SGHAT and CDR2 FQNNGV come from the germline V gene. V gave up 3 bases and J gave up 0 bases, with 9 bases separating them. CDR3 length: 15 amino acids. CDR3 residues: CASSFGALSYNEQFF. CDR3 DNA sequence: TGTGCCAGCAGCTTTGGGGCACTCTCCTACAATGAGCAGTTCTTC.

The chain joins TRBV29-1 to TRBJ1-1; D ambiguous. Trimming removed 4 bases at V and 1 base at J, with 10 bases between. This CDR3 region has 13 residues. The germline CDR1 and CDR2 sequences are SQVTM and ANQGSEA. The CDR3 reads CSVVGEGNTEAFF. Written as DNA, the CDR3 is TGCAGCGTTGTGGGTGAGGGGAACACTGAAGCTTTCTTT.

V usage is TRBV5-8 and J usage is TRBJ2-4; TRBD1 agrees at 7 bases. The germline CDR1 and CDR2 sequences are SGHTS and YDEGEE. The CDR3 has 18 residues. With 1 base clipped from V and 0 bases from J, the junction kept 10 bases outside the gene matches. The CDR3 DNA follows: TGTGCCAGCAGCTTGTATGGACAGGATAAACTAGCCAAAAACATTCAGTACTTC. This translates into CASSLYGQDKLAKNIQYF.

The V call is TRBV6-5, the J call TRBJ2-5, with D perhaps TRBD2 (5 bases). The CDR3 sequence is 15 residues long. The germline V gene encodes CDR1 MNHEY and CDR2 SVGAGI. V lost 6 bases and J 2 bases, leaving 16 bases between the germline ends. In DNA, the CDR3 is TGTGCCAGCAGGGAGTTGGGCGGGCCGCAAGAGACCCAGTACTTC. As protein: CASRELGGPQETQYF.

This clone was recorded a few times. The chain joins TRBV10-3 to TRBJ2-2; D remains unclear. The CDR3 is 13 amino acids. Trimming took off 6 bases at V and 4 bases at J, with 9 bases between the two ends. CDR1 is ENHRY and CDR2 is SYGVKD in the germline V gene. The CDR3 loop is CAISQVSTGELFF. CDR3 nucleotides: TGTGCCATCAGCCAGGTTAGCACCGGGGAGCTGTTTTTT.

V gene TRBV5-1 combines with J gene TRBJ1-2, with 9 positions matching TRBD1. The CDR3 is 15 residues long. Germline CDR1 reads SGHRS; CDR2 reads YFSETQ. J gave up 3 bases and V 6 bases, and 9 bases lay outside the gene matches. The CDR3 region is CASTKTGDRDYGYTF. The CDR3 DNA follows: TGCGCCAGCACCAAGACCGGGGACAGGGACTATGGCTACACCTTC.

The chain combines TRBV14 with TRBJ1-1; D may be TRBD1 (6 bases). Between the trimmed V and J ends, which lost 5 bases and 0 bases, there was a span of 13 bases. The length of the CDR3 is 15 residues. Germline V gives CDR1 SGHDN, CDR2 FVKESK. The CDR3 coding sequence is TGTGCCAGCAGCGAAAGACAGGCCTTGAACACTGAAGCTTTCTTT. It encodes CASSERQALNTEAFF.

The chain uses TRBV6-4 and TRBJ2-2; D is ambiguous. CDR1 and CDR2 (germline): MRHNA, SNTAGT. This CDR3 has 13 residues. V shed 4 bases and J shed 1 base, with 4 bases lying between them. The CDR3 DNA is TGTGCCAGCAGTGCAGGGAACACCGGGGAGCTGTTTTTT. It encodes CASSAGNTGELFF.

The CDR3 sequence: CASSLGTGHTEAFF. The CDR3, as DNA: TGTGCCAGCAGCTTAGGGACAGGGCACACTGAAGCTTTCTTT. The chain uses TRBV7-9 and TRBJ1-1, with 8 bases lining up with TRBD1. V was clipped by 1 base and J by 3 bases; unmatched bases: 1. The CDR3 has 14 amino acids. CDR1 is SEHNR and CDR2 is FQNEAQ in the germline V gene (reference sequence).

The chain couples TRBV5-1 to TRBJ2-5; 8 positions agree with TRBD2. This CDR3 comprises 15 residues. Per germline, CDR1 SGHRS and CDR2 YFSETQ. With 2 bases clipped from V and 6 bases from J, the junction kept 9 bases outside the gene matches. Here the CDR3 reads CASSFLSGAQKTQYF. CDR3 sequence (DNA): TGCGCCAGCAGCTTCCTTAGCGGGGCACAAAAGACCCAGTACTTC. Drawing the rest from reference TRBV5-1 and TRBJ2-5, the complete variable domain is KAGVTQTPRYLIKTRGQQVTLSCSPISGHRSVSWYQQTPGQGLQFLFEYFSETQRNKGNFPGRFSGRQFSNSRSEMNVSTLELGDSALYLCASSFLSGAQKTQYFGPGTRLLVL.

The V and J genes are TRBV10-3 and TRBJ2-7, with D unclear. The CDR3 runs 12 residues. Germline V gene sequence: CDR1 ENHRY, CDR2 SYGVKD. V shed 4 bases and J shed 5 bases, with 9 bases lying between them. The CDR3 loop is CAISAITDEQYF. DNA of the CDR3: TGTGCCATCAGTGCCATCACGGACGAGCAGTACTTC.

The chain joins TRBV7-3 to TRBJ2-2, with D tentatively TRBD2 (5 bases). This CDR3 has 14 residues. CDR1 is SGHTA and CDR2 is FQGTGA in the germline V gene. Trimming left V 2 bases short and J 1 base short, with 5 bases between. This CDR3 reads CASSLAGNTGELFF. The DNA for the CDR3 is TGTGCCAGCAGCTTAGCGGGGAACACCGGGGAGCTGTTTTTT.

The CDR3 region is CASSRRAGDGYTF. CDR3 nucleotides: TGTGCCAGCAGCCGCAGGGCTGGGGATGGCTACACCTTC. This rearrangement joins TRBV28 to TRBJ1-2; the D gene is possibly TRBD1 (5 bases). The V end lost 6 bases, the J end lost 6 bases, and 14 bases lay between the germline ends. Germline loops: CDR1 MDHEN, CDR2 SYDVKM. This CDR3 has 13 amino acids.